A single sample gave rise to the 22 T cell receptor beta chains below, sequenced in a study of shared clonotypes between healthy human individuals. Assay: immunoSEQ multiplex PCR; the TCRdb copy retains only in-frame clones and omits some. The sample shows about 820,000 clones, around 92% of them seen only once. Naive CD8 cells comprised CD45RO-negative, CCR7-positively selected cells, excluding terminally differentiated effector memory CD45RA+ cells. Sequenced sample: naive CD8+ T cells sorted from blood. Source of these receptors: a man aged 25-45 years in good health.

Concerning this clone itself: The same CDR3 also results from other DNA sequences found in this sample. This rearrangement joins TRBV7-9 to TRBJ1-2; perhaps TRBD1 as D (5 bases). Per germline, CDR1 SEHNR and CDR2 FQNEAQ (reference sequence). The CDR3 runs to 12 residues. The V end was cut by 0 bases, the J end by 8 bases, with 7 bases between. The CDR3 sequence is CASSLAGDGYTF. The CDR3 region has the DNA TGTGCCAGCAGCTTAGCAGGGGACGGCTACACCTTC.

The chain carries TRBV29-1 and TRBJ2-7; tentatively, D is TRBD1 (6 bases). Per germline, CDR1 SQVTM and CDR2 ANQGSEA. The length of the CDR3 is 13 residues. The V and J ends lost 2 bases and 1 base respectively, with 9 bases between them. DNA for the CDR3: TGCAGCGTTGAAATAGACAGGTCCTACGAGCAGTACTTC. Translated, it gives CSVEIDRSYEQYF.

The chain links TRBV27 to TRBJ2-1, with unresolved D. V lost 5 bases to trimming and J lost 0 bases, with 20 bases between them. The germline CDR1 and CDR2 sequences are MNHEY and SMNVEV (reference sequence). This CDR3 has 18 amino acids. The CDR3 reads CASSPRKSSPSSYNEQFF. The CDR3 DNA reads as TGTGCCAGCAGTCCCCGTAAGAGTAGCCCGAGCTCCTACAATGAGCAGTTCTTC.

The chain has TRBV15 and TRBJ2-2, with D hard to call. The CDR3 contains 15 residues. CDR1 and CDR2 (germline): LNHNV, YYDKDF (reference sequence). Trimming cost V 1 base and J 5 bases, with 11 bases left between them. The CDR3 sequence: CATSRASSGTGELFF. The CDR3 DNA reads TGTGCCACCAGCAGAGCGAGCAGTGGGACCGGGGAGCTGTTTTTT.

The chain couples TRBV11-3 to TRBJ1-2; D is perhaps TRBD1 (5 bases). The CDR3 extends over 16 amino acids. V lost 5 bases and J 3 bases, leaving 19 bases between the germline ends. Germline loops: CDR1 SGHNT, CDR2 YENEEA. DNA for the CDR3: TGTGCCAGCAGCCCTCTCCCGGGGGTGAAGGACTATGGCTACACCTTC. Residues: CASSPLPGVKDYGYTF. The whole variable domain, filled in from reference TRBV11-3 and TRBJ1-2, reads EAGVVQSPRYKIIEKKQPVAFWCNPISGHNTLYWYLQNLGQGPELLIRYENEEAVDDSQLPKDRFSAERLKGVDSTLKIQPAELGDSAVYLCASSPLPGVKDYGYTFGSGTRLTVV.

The chain is built from TRBV7-2 and TRBJ2-3; 8 bases are a match to TRBD2. CDR1 is SGHTA, CDR2 FQGNSA, per germline. V shed 0 bases and J 0 bases; nucleotides not matched to a gene: 11. The CDR3 has 19 residues. CDR3: CASSLAGTGLAASTDTQYF. CDR3 sequence (DNA): TGTGCCAGCAGCTTAGCGGGAACCGGACTAGCAGCTAGCACAGATACGCAGTATTTT.

The V gene is TRBV7-9, the J gene TRBJ1-1; D is perhaps TRBD1 (5 bases). V shed 1 base and J shed 0 bases, with 9 bases lying between them. There are 15 residues in the CDR3. CDR1 is SEHNR, CDR2 FQNEAQ, per germline (reference sequence). The CDR3 coding sequence is TGTGCCAGCAGCTTAGTCAGGGATCTGAACACTGAAGCTTTCTTT. It is translated as CASSLVRDLNTEAFF.

The chain couples TRBV6-1 to TRBJ1-2; D is possibly TRBD1 (5 bases). This CDR3 comprises 15 residues. Trimming left V 6 bases short and J 4 bases short, with 18 bases between. Germline V lookup: CDR1 MNHNS, CDR2 SASEGT. CDR3 in DNA: TGTGCCAGCAGCCCCACTGGGACGGGAATCTATGGCTACACCTTC. Encoded protein: CASSPTGTGIYGYTF.

The V and J genes are TRBV11-2 and TRBJ2-2; TRBD2 agrees at 8 bases. Germline loops: CDR1 SGHAT, CDR2 FQNNGV. Losses at the gene ends were 5 bases for V and 3 bases for J; bases not matched to a gene: 8. This CDR3 spans 16 amino acids. The CDR3 DNA reads as TGTGCCAGCAGCCACAATCTAGCGGGTTACACCGGGGAGCTGTTTTTT. Translation gives CASSHNLAGYTGELFF.

The chain couples TRBV13 to TRBJ2-3; TRBD2 aligns across 7 bases. From germline, CDR1 is PRHDT and CDR2 FYEKMQ (reference sequence). The CDR3 loop spans 16 amino acids. After removal of 1 base from V and 0 bases from J, the junction contained 4 bases not matched to a gene. CDR3 loop: CASSLEREGSTDTQYF. DNA for the CDR3: TGTGCCAGCAGCTTAGAGCGGGAAGGGAGCACAGATACGCAGTATTTT.

This chain joins TRBV7-9 and TRBJ2-1; 9 nucleotides match TRBD2. V lost 3 bases and J lost 4; bases outside the gene matches: 1. CDR3 length equals 14 residues. Germline V lookup: CDR1 SEHNR, CDR2 FQNEAQ (reference sequence). The CDR3 DNA reads TGTGCCAGCAGCTTCCTAGCGGGGTACAATGAGCAGTTCTTC. Protein sequence: CASSFLAGYNEQFF.

V is TRBV29-1 and J is TRBJ2-1, with TRBD2 matching 9 bases. After removal of 7 bases from V and 8 bases from J, the junction contained 15 bases not matched to a gene. Germline V gene lookup returns CDR1 SQVTM and CDR2 ANQGSEA. The CDR3 contains 15 residues. CDR3 nucleotides: TGCAGCGCTCCCGGGTCAAGCGGGAGGTACGATGAGCAGTTCTTC. Its protein product is CSAPGSSGRYDEQFF.

With respect to this clone: Distinct nucleotide sequences in the sample also encode this CDR3. The chain has TRBV5-1 and TRBJ2-7; unclear D gene. The V gene's germline CDR1 is SGHRS and CDR2 YFSETQ. V lost 0 bases and J lost 1, with 11 bases in between. CDR3 length: 15 residues. CDR3 region: CASSLGAGNSYEQYF. CDR3 DNA: TGCGCCAGCAGCTTGGGGGCAGGAAATTCCTACGAGCAGTACTTC.

This clone was seen a single time. The rearrangement uses TRBV15 and TRBJ2-7; D gene uncertain. Trimming took off 2 bases at V and 7 bases at J, with 9 bases between the two ends. Per the germline V gene, CDR1 is LNHNV and CDR2 is YYDKDF (reference sequence). The CDR3 sequence is 12 residues long. This CDR3 is CATSRSLLEQYF. In DNA, the CDR3 is TGTGCCACCAGCAGATCCCTTTTAGAGCAGTACTTC. The whole variable domain, filled in from reference TRBV15 and TRBJ2-7, reads DAMVIQNPRYQVTQFGKPVTLSCSQTLNHNVMYWYQQKSSQAPKLLFHYYDKDFNNEADTPDNFQSRRPNTSFCFLDIRSPGLGDTAMYLCATSRSLLEQYFGPGTRLTVT.

The chain employs TRBV4-3 and TRBJ1-4, with TRBD1 identical over 10 bases. Germline assignment: CDR1 LGHNA and CDR2 YSLEER. Trimming removed 4 bases from V and 7 bases from J; junction bases left unmatched: 12. This CDR3 is built from 17 residues. CDR3 sequence: CASSPRTGGIGREKLFF. The DNA of the CDR3 is TGCGCCAGCAGCCCTCGGACAGGGGGAATCGGACGTGAAAAACTGTTTTTT.

The rearrangement joins TRBV27 to TRBJ2-3, with 7 bases matching TRBD1. The CDR3 totals 16 residues. V lost 2 bases to trimming and J lost 5 bases; unmatched junction nucleotides: 10. CDR1 is MNHEY, CDR2 SMNVEV, per germline (reference sequence). The CDR3 coding sequence is TGTGCCAGCAGTTTAAGTGCCTACCAGGGGGAAGATACGCAGTATTTT. Its protein is CASSLSAYQGEDTQYF.

The chain has TRBV18 and TRBJ1-5; no firm D call. This CDR3 comprises 14 residues. Germline CDR1 is KGHSH and CDR2 is LQKENI. V was clipped by 6 bases and J by 1 base, with 10 bases between them. The CDR3 is CASSSDGSNQPQHF. The CDR3 nucleotides read TGTGCCAGCTCGTCGGACGGCAGCAATCAGCCCCAGCATTTT.

The V and J genes are TRBV18 and TRBJ1-1; a weak D match, TRBD1 (6 bases). V dropped 4 bases and J dropped 6 bases, with 12 bases sitting between them. The CDR3 totals 13 residues. Per germline, CDR1 KGHSH and CDR2 LQKENI. CDR3 loop: CASSHPGAPEAFF. The CDR3 DNA sequence: TGTGCCAGCTCACATCCGGGGGCGCCTGAAGCTTTCTTT.

The gene calls are TRBV15 and TRBJ2-2, with D unclear. V lost 1 base, J lost 0 bases, and 3 bases lay in between. The CDR3 contains 14 residues. Germline values: CDR1 LNHNV, CDR2 YYDKDF (reference sequence). CDR3 loop: CATSRGPNTGELFF. In DNA form, the CDR3 reads TGTGCCACCAGCAGAGGACCGAACACCGGGGAGCTGTTTTTT.

To note about this clone: Other nucleotide sequences from this sample produce the same CDR3. The chain couples TRBV9 to TRBJ1-1, with 7 bases that match TRBD1. Germline V gene data show CDR1 as SGDLS and CDR2 as YYNGEE. The CDR3 extends over 13 amino acids. J was trimmed by 5 bases and V by 0 bases; bases with no gene match: 1. The CDR3 nucleotides are TGTGCCAGCAGCGTAGGACAGGGAACTGAAGCTTTCTTT. Protein product: CASSVGQGTEAFF.

This sequence joins TRBV2 and TRBJ2-7; possibly TRBD1 or TRBD2 for D (5 bases each). V was pared by 4 bases and J by 9 bases, with 10 bases between. Per the germline V gene, CDR1 is SNHLY and CDR2 is FYNNEI. This CDR3 comprises 11 residues. DNA for the CDR3: TGTGCCAGCAGTGGGGACCACCGGCAGTACTTC. As protein: CASSGDHRQYF.

This rearrangement joins TRBV28 to TRBJ2-5; no clear D. The CDR3 sequence is 14 residues long. Trimming took 3 bases from V and 5 from J, leaving 13 bases between them. Germline CDR1 reads MDHEN; CDR2 reads SYDVKM. The CDR3 nucleotides are TGTGCCAGCAGTTTCACCGGCCAGGCGGAGACCCAGTACTTC. Protein product: CASSFTGQAETQYF.